Below, 21 T cell receptor beta chains from the same sample are listed, as sequenced in a study of blood T cell repertoires in COVID-19 (dated by TCRdb to the early 2020s). The library was obtained by the immunoSEQ multiplex PCR assay. In TCRdb, the immuneACCESS table is reduced to in-frame sequences with V and J assigned. These tables do not hold every clone; where another copy was compared, an unresolved V gene accounts for under half, and the others remain unexplained. This sample gives about 14,000 clones in total; approximately 92% of them show up just once. The top ten clones comprise 2.9% of the sample. The sequencing input was peripheral blood. Receptors were obtained from a human donor in a cohort sampled during active COVID-19.

The CDR3 reads CASGLARTDTQYF. For the CDR3, the DNA is TGTGCCAGCGGACTAGCGCGCACAGATACGCAGTATTTT. V usage is TRBV6-5 and J usage is TRBJ2-3, with 9 bases fitting TRBD2. CDR1 is MNHEY and CDR2 is SVGAGI in the germline V gene. Trimming cost V 8 bases and J 1 base; bases outside gene matches: 1. The CDR3 length is 13 residues.

Worth noting for this clone: Sequence at one end of the junction differs from germline and may be a read error. The chain joins TRBV5-5 to TRBJ2-7, with TRBD1 identical over 11 bases. CDR1 and CDR2 from the germline V gene are SGHKS and YYEKEE (reference sequence). The CDR3 totals 15 residues. The CDR3 DNA is TGTGCCAGCAGTTTGGGGCGGGACAGGGGGTACGAGCAGTACTTC. Its protein product is CASSLGRDRGYEQYF.

The rearrangement joins TRBV15 to TRBJ2-5; 9 nucleotides agree with TRBD1. The J segment lost 2 bases and the V segment lost 6 bases, leaving 10 bases of the junction unmatched. The germline V gene encodes CDR1 LNHNV and CDR2 YYDKDF (reference sequence). This CDR3 is built from 16 residues. The CDR3 protein is CATRLTGQGRQETQYF. The CDR3, as DNA: TGTGCCACCAGGCTGACGGGACAGGGACGGCAAGAGACCCAGTACTTC.

This clone was seen only once. The chain carries TRBV28 and TRBJ2-7; 9 bases fit TRBD2. In germline, CDR1 is MDHEN, CDR2 SYDVKM. The CDR3 covers 15 residues. V lost 2 bases and J lost 4; bases outside the gene matches: 6. The CDR3 sequence is CASSLRLAGMYEQYF. In DNA form, the CDR3 reads TGTGCCAGCAGTTTACGGCTAGCGGGAATGTACGAGCAGTACTTC.

V usage is TRBV7-9 and J usage is TRBJ2-5, with 10 bases matching TRBD1. Germline V gene lookup returns CDR1 SEHNR and CDR2 FQNEAQ (reference sequence). This CDR3 spans 15 amino acids. Trimming took 1 base from V and 2 from J; bases not matched to a gene: 1. CDR3 coding DNA: TGTGCCAGCAGCTTAGGGACAGGGGGTCAAGAGACCCAGTACTTC. This translates into CASSLGTGGQETQYF. Together with reference TRBV7-9 and TRBJ2-5, the CDR3 gives the full variable domain: DTGVSQNPRHKITKRGQNVTFRCDPISEHNRLYWYRQTLGQGPEFLTYFQNEAQLEKSRLLSDRFSAERPKGSFSTLEIQRTEQGDSAMYLCASSLGTGGQETQYFGPGTRLLVL.

The V gene is TRBV3-1 (or the pseudogene TRBV3-2), the J gene TRBJ2-2, with 9 bases aligning to TRBD2. Germline V CDR1 and CDR2: LGHDT, YNNKEL (reference sequence). The CDR3 sequence is 18 residues long. V lost 0 bases to trimming and J lost 5 bases; unmatched junction nucleotides: 10. The CDR3 DNA is TGTGCCAGCAGCCAAGAAACCCGGCTAGCGGGGATGACCGGGGAGCTGTTTTTT. Its protein product is CASSQETRLAGMTGELFF.

This chain links TRBV25-1 with TRBJ1-1; 8 bases align to TRBD1. Trimming removed 4 bases from V and 5 bases from J; junction bases left unmatched: 6. CDR3 length equals 14 residues. Germline CDR1 reads MGHDK; CDR2 reads SYGVNS. The CDR3 coding sequence is TGTGCCAGCAGTGTGACTACAGGGGGAACTGAAGCTTTCTTT. Translating gives CASSVTTGGTEAFF.

The rearrangement joins TRBV10-3 to TRBJ2-7; 8 bases are shared with TRBD1. Germline V gene data show CDR1 as ENHRY and CDR2 as SYGVKD. The CDR3 contains 13 residues. Unmatched junction bases numbered 4, after V lost 6 bases and J lost 3 bases. The CDR3 is CAISKTGDYEQYF. The DNA of the CDR3 is TGTGCCATCAGCAAGACAGGGGACTACGAGCAGTACTTC.

The gene calls are TRBV5-1 and TRBJ1-1; perhaps TRBD1 as D (5 bases). Germline V CDR1 and CDR2: SGHRS, YFSETQ. Trimming stripped 4 bases from V and 5 bases from J, with 15 bases between. The CDR3 sequence is 14 residues long. The CDR3 spells CASSSQGYRTEAFF. The DNA of the CDR3 is TGCGCCAGCAGCAGCCAGGGCTATCGAACTGAAGCTTTCTTT.

The chain links TRBV6-5 to TRBJ1-6; unclear D gene. The CDR3 is made up of 13 amino acids. V gave up 7 bases and J gave up 8 bases, with 12 bases separating them. The germline V gene has CDR1 MNHEY and CDR2 SVGAGI. CDR3: CASTFGVHSPLHF. Written as DNA, the CDR3 is TGTGCCAGCACATTCGGGGTACATTCACCCCTCCACTTT.

The rearrangement uses TRBV11-3 and TRBJ2-1; D is possibly TRBD1 (6 bases). Germline V lookup: CDR1 SGHNT, CDR2 YENEEA. The V end lost 0 bases, the J end lost 7 bases, and 7 bases lay between the germline ends. The CDR3 extends over 13 amino acids. The CDR3 is CASSLDRGNEQFF. The CDR3 region has the DNA TGTGCCAGCAGCTTAGATAGGGGGAATGAGCAGTTCTTC.

The chain recombines TRBV19 with TRBJ1-1; 7 positions match TRBD1. The CDR3 covers 13 residues. Germline V gene lookup returns CDR1 LNHDA and CDR2 SQIVND (reference sequence). J lost 4 bases, V lost 8 bases, and 7 bases had no gene match. The CDR3 nucleotides read TGTGCCAGTGCCGTCGACAGGGCCACTGAAGCTTTCTTT. Its protein is CASAVDRATEAFF.

The CDR3 is CASSGTGSNQPQHF. CDR3 sequence (DNA): TGTGCCAGCTCCGGGACAGGTAGCAATCAGCCCCAGCATTTT. The chain links TRBV6-5 to TRBJ1-5; 8 positions agree with TRBD1. V was clipped by 8 bases and J by 0 bases; unmatched bases: 3. The CDR3 length is 14 residues. Germline CDR1 and CDR2: MNHEY and SVGAGI.

This rearrangement joins TRBV29-1 to TRBJ2-7, with TRBD1 matching 8 bases. Germline CDR1 reads SQVTM; CDR2 reads ANQGSEA. V shed 4 bases and J 4 bases; nucleotides not matched to a gene: 9. The CDR3 contains 14 residues. This CDR3 reads CSVGGRTGLYEQYF. The CDR3 DNA is TGCAGCGTTGGGGGCCGGACAGGGCTATACGAGCAGTACTTC.

V gene TRBV9 combines with J gene TRBJ1-4; D gene ambiguous. This CDR3 is 15 amino acids long. Germline loops: CDR1 SGDLS, CDR2 YYNGEE. Trimming left V 0 bases short and J 7 bases short, with 13 bases between. The CDR3 DNA is TGTGCCAGCAGCGTAGACAGCCTTTTGGGTGAAAAACTGTTTTTT. It specifies CASSVDSLLGEKLFF.

This clone was detected once. The chain uses TRBV7-2 and TRBJ1-1; D is ambiguous. CDR3 length: 13 residues. Looked up from germline, CDR1 is SGHTA and CDR2 is FQGNSA. V dropped 3 bases and J dropped 3 bases, with 8 bases sitting between them. The CDR3 nucleotides read TGTGCCAGCAGCTTTAGACGGGACACTGAAGCTTTCTTT. This codes for CASSFRRDTEAFF.

The J gene is TRBJ2-1, the V gene TRBV4-3; tentatively, D is TRBD2 (5 bases). There are 15 residues in the CDR3. Trimming took off 2 bases at V and 6 bases at J, with 14 bases between the two ends. CDR1 is LGHNA, CDR2 YSLEER, per germline. The DNA for the CDR3 is TGCGCCAGCAGCCAAATCAGCGGCTGGGTCAATGAGCAGTTCTTC. It yields the protein CASSQISGWVNEQFF.

The chain employs TRBV2 and TRBJ2-5; the match to TRBD2 covers 7 bases. The germline CDR1 and CDR2 sequences are SNHLY and FYNNEI. V gave up 7 bases and J gave up 3 bases; unmatched junction bases: 8. The CDR3 has 14 residues. The CDR3 region has the DNA TGTGCCAGCAATGTTCTGGGGAGGGAAGAGACCCAGTACTTC. Protein sequence: CASNVLGREETQYF.

V is TRBV7-2 and J is TRBJ2-1; the D gene is possibly TRBD2 (6 bases). The CDR3 consists of 16 residues. V was clipped by 1 base and J by 0 bases, with 10 bases between them. CDR1 is SGHTA, CDR2 FQGNSA, per germline. CDR3 bases: TGTGCCAGCAGCTTAGGAGTCGGGAGCTCCTACAATGAGCAGTTCTTC. It yields the protein CASSLGVGSSYNEQFF.

The rearrangement links TRBV5-6 to TRBJ2-1; tentative D call: TRBD1 (6 bases). The CDR3 sequence is 13 residues long. V dropped 4 bases and J dropped 11 bases, with 16 bases sitting between them. From germline, CDR1 is SGHDT and CDR2 YYEEEE. CDR3 sequence: CASSGQGSPKQFF. CDR3 in DNA: TGTGCCAGCAGCGGCCAGGGGTCCCCTAAGCAGTTCTTC. Supplemented by reference TRBV5-6 and TRBJ2-1, the full variable domain reads DAGVTQSPTHLIKTRGQQVTLRCSPKSGHDTVSWYQQALGQGPQFIFQYYEEEERQRGNFPDRFSGHQFPNYSSELNVNALLLGDSALYLCASSGQGSPKQFFGPGTRLTVL.

V is TRBV5-1 and J is TRBJ1-1; the D is unclear. This CDR3 is 13 amino acids long. Germline loops: CDR1 SGHRS, CDR2 YFSETQ. V was trimmed by 4 bases and J by 0 bases, leaving 7 bases between them. CDR3 region: CASSPDLNTEAFF. The CDR3, as DNA: TGCGCCAGCAGCCCCGACTTGAACACTGAAGCTTTCTTT.